This TCR beta chain was sequenced during a study of blood T cells in healthy people across ages. Study findings and constraints: Bulk PBMC profiling left naive and antigen-experienced comparisons inconclusive.

Looked up from germline, CDR1 is SGHRS and CDR2 is YFSETQ. The CDR3 spans 12 residues. V gave up 3 bases and J gave up 6 bases, with 7 bases separating them. It was with a sample-barcoded 5' primer and a J-beta primer mix that a second PCR of about 6 to 12 cycles was run. TCRdb re-called the 5' RACE reads through MiXCR, storing one row per CDR3 protein. The sample has 1 million or so distinct CDR3 sequences, roughly a quarter seen once. As concerns this clonotype: The antigen is not known.

These data also formed part of another study, on T cells of mothers and their children.

The chain is built from TRBV5-1 and TRBJ2-1; unclear D gene. The sample comprised blood. This sequence originates from a girl aged 2-10 years in good health. The chain's CDR3 is CASSSSANEQFF. CDR3 nucleotide sequence: TGCGCCAGCAGCTCCTCCGCCAATGAGCAGTTCTTC.